A single sample is the source of the 23 T cell receptor beta chains below, sequenced in a study of shared clonotypes between healthy human individuals. Measured with immunoSEQ multiplex PCR; TCRdb has only the in-frame clones, and not every one. This sample carries over a million clones, around 82% of them seen once, and the ten largest clones take around 0.6%. The specimen was memory CD4+ T cells from PBMCs. Subset meaning: CD45RA-negative fraction. These receptors came from a man aged 18 to 30 in good health. Some clones in this sample may be carry-over from other donors' samples.

The V gene is TRBV13, the J gene TRBJ2-7, with 11 positions matching TRBD2. Trimming removed 5 bases from V and 5 bases from J; junction bases left unmatched: 11. This CDR3 spans 16 amino acids. Germline V CDR1 and CDR2: PRHDT, FYEKMQ (reference sequence). The CDR3, as DNA: TGTGCCAGCAGCCCCCGGAAGCTAGCGGGAGGCGACGAGCAGTACTTC. It codes for CASSPRKLAGGDEQYF.

This clone has more than one count but fewer than ten. It is likely a read error: a sequence one base away is far more abundant. The chain links TRBV9 to TRBJ1-1; possibly TRBD1 for D (6 bases). Germline lookup yields CDR1 SGDLS and CDR2 YYNGEE. The length of the CDR3 is 15 residues. V shed 0 bases and J shed 4 bases, with 13 bases lying between them. CDR3 sequence reads: CASSVGGAVSTEAFF. Written as DNA, the CDR3 is TGTGCCAGCAGCGTAGGGGGGGCGGTGAGCACTGAAGCTTTCTTT.

The rearrangement uses TRBV7-9 and TRBJ2-7; TRBD1 is a possible D gene (6 bases). The CDR3 has 13 amino acids. Germline loops: CDR1 SEHNR, CDR2 FQNEAQ (reference sequence). V was clipped by 5 bases and J by 4 bases, with 12 bases between them. The CDR3, as DNA: TGTGCCAGCAGCCCTAACAGGGTTTACGAGCAGTACTTC. It is translated as CASSPNRVYEQYF.

The DNA of the CDR3 is TGTGCCAGCTCCCCTTTTGACTCTGGGGCCAACGTCCTGACTTTC. It translates to CASSPFDSGANVLTF. The rearrangement uses TRBV18 and TRBJ2-6, with D uncertain. This CDR3 comprises 15 residues. The V gene lost 6 bases and the J gene lost 0 bases, with 9 bases spanning the gap. From germline, CDR1 is KGHSH and CDR2 LQKENI.

J is TRBJ1-1 and V is TRBV7-2, with a possible D match to TRBD1 (5 bases). Trimming left V 3 bases short and J 1 base short, with 18 bases between. CDR1 SGHTA and CDR2 FQGNSA come from the germline V gene. CDR3 size: 17 residues. Written as DNA, the CDR3 is TGTGCCAGCAGCTTGAGGCTGACAGCGGCGCAGAACACTGAAGCTTTCTTT. Its protein is CASSLRLTAAQNTEAFF. Full variable domain (remainder filled in from reference TRBV7-2 and TRBJ1-1): GAGVSQSPSNKVTEKGKDVELRCDPISGHTALYWYRQSLGQGLEFLIYFQGNSAPDKSGLPSDRFSAERTGGSVSTLTIQRTQQEDSAVYLCASSLRLTAAQNTEAFFGQGTRLTVV.

Notes on this clone: The same CDR3 can be traced to other DNA sequences in this sample. The chain recombines TRBV18 with TRBJ2-6, with a tentative D call TRBD1 (5 bases). Trimming took 3 bases from V and 0 from J, leaving 9 bases between them. The length of the CDR3 is 16 residues. CDR1 and CDR2 (germline): KGHSH, LQKENI. CDR3 DNA: TGTGCCAGCTCACCCCAGGGTGGCTCTGGGGCCAACGTCCTGACTTTC. Translated, it gives CASSPQGGSGANVLTF.

The genes are TRBV27 and TRBJ2-1; TRBD2 agrees at 11 bases. Germline trimming cut 5 bases from V and 3 bases from J; bases unmatched to any gene: 3. This CDR3 has 15 residues. From germline, CDR1 is MNHEY and CDR2 SMNVEV (reference sequence). DNA for the CDR3: TGTGCCAGCAGTACGCTAGCGGGAGGCTACAATGAGCAGTTCTTC. As protein: CASSTLAGGYNEQFF.

The J gene is TRBJ1-1, the V gene TRBV7-2; 8 bases are shared with TRBD1. Germline-derived CDR1 and CDR2 are SGHTA and FQGNSA. V shed 5 bases, J shed 1 base, and the junction held 12 bases outside the gene matches. This CDR3 comprises 17 residues. The CDR3 sequence is CASSHRWTGSPNTEAFF. The CDR3 DNA reads as TGTGCCAGCAGCCATCGTTGGACAGGGAGCCCGAACACTGAAGCTTTCTTT.

This chain links TRBV7-2 with TRBJ1-5; D is unclear. Germline lookup yields CDR1 SGHTA and CDR2 FQGNSA. The CDR3 is made up of 15 amino acids. V was cut by 0 bases and J by 2 bases, with 8 bases left in between. CDR3 DNA sequence: TGTGCCAGCAGCTTAGCGGGCCCTGGCAATCAGCCCCAGCATTTT. It encodes CASSLAGPGNQPQHF.

This clone occurred a few times. The chain joins TRBV10-1 to TRBJ2-7; D ambiguous. Looked up from germline, CDR1 is WNHNN and CDR2 is SYGVQD (reference sequence). The V end lost 4 bases, the J end lost 3 bases, and 7 bases lay between the germline ends. This CDR3 comprises 12 residues. The CDR3 region is CASSVGNYEQYF. CDR3 in DNA: TGCGCCAGCAGTGTAGGCAACTACGAGCAGTACTTC.

The chain carries TRBV2 and TRBJ2-4; 10 bases fit TRBD1. This CDR3 comprises 14 residues. Germline loops: CDR1 SNHLY, CDR2 FYNNEI. J gave up 4 bases and V 6 bases, and 3 bases lay outside the gene matches. The CDR3 here is CASRPGQGKNIQYF. CDR3 sequence (DNA): TGTGCCAGCAGGCCGGGACAGGGGAAAAACATTCAGTACTTC.

This clone appeared a few times. This chain uses TRBV28 with TRBJ1-5; the match to TRBD1 covers 8 bases. The CDR3 is made up of 16 amino acids. CDR1 is MDHEN, CDR2 SYDVKM, per germline. Trimming at V came to 4 bases and at J to 9 bases, leaving 14 bases not matched to a gene. CDR3 nucleotides: TGTGCCAGCAGTTGGGGGGACAGGACGAGAAATTGGCCCCAGCATTTT. This codes for CASSWGDRTRNWPQHF.

About this clone: In the same sample, other DNA sequences code for this CDR3. The chain is built from TRBV7-2 and TRBJ1-2; D is undetermined. CDR1 and CDR2 (germline): SGHTA, FQGNSA. V gave up 3 bases and J gave up 4 bases, with 6 bases separating them. CDR3 size: 12 residues. CDR3 sequence reads: CASSLAGYGYTF. CDR3 in DNA: TGTGCCAGCAGCTTGGCAGGCTATGGCTACACCTTC.

This clone was observed many times. The chain joins TRBV19 to TRBJ2-7; maybe TRBD1 (6 bases). Germline lookup yields CDR1 LNHDA and CDR2 SQIVND (reference sequence). V was pared by 6 bases and J by 7 bases, with 22 bases between. CDR3 size: 15 residues. CDR3 sequence reads: CASRGTGTSGLEQYF. CDR3 DNA sequence: TGTGCCAGTAGGGGAACCGGGACAAGTGGCCTGGAGCAGTACTTC.

Comments on this clone: The same CDR3 can be traced to other DNA sequences in this sample. The chain has TRBV20-1 and TRBJ2-5; TRBD1 aligns across 8 bases. From germline, CDR1 is DFQATT and CDR2 SNEGSKA (reference sequence). Trimming at V came to 6 bases and at J to 5 bases, leaving 2 bases not matched to a gene. The CDR3 sequence is 11 residues long. The CDR3 nucleotides are TGCAGTGCCGGACAGGGCGAGACCCAGTACTTC. Its protein is CSAGQGETQYF.

This chain links TRBV30 with TRBJ2-1; 7 bases match TRBD1. The CDR3 has 16 residues. The germline gives CDR1 GTSNPN, CDR2 SVGIG (reference sequence). V was clipped by 0 bases and J by 5 bases; unmatched bases: 10. This chain's CDR3 is CAWSVTGQVYHNEQFF. Here the CDR3 DNA reads TGTGCCTGGAGTGTTACTGGACAGGTGTACCACAATGAGCAGTTCTTC.

The chain uses TRBV20-1 and TRBJ2-1, with a weak D call TRBD2 (6 bases). V was shortened by 3 bases and J by 10 bases, with 10 bases between the two germline ends. Germline V lookup: CDR1 DFQATT, CDR2 SNEGSKA (reference sequence). The CDR3 runs to 11 residues. CDR3 protein: CSARSREEQFF. CDR3 sequence (DNA): TGCAGTGCTAGGAGCCGGGAGGAGCAGTTCTTC.

This chain uses TRBV7-9 with TRBJ1-4; no clear D gene. The germline gives CDR1 SEHNR, CDR2 FQNEAQ (reference sequence). This CDR3 contains 16 residues. Trimming left V 3 bases short and J 0 bases short, with 11 bases between. This CDR3 is CASSLNFQATNEKLFF. In DNA, the CDR3 is TGTGCCAGCAGCTTGAACTTCCAAGCAACTAATGAAAAACTGTTTTTT.

This clone was observed a few times. The rearrangement links TRBV4-1 to TRBJ1-1; TRBD1 aligns across 7 bases. Germline V gene sequence: CDR1 MGHRA, CDR2 YSYEKL. The CDR3 contains 16 residues. With 1 base clipped from V and 5 bases from J, the junction kept 10 bases outside the gene matches. CDR3 nucleotides: TGCGCCAGCAGCCAAGGGAGACAGGGAAGAGGAACTGAAGCTTTCTTT. This codes for CASSQGRQGRGTEAFF.

The chain employs TRBV28 and TRBJ1-2; TRBD1 matches 11 bases. Trimming at V came to 6 bases and at J to 6 bases, leaving 6 bases not matched to a gene. Germline CDR1 is MDHEN and CDR2 is SYDVKM. The CDR3 contains 14 residues. CDR3 DNA sequence: TGTGCCAGCAGCCATGGACAGGGGGCGCATGGCTACACCTTC. It encodes CASSHGQGAHGYTF.

The V gene is TRBV7-2, the J gene TRBJ2-7, with TRBD2 matching 10 bases. CDR1 SGHTA and CDR2 FQGNSA come from the germline V gene. V trimming: 5 bases; J trimming: 3 bases; junction bases outside the gene matches: 4. The CDR3 runs 14 residues. CDR3 nucleotide sequence: TGTGCCAGCAGCCGTGGACTAGCGGACTACGAGCAGTACTTC. Translated, it gives CASSRGLADYEQYF.

This chain uses TRBV5-4 with TRBJ1-1; D not resolved. V lost 0 bases and J lost 7, with 10 bases in between. Germline CDR1 reads SGHNT; CDR2 reads YYREEE (reference sequence). This CDR3 has 13 residues. CDR3 region: CASSLDVEGEAFF. CDR3 DNA sequence: TGTGCCAGCAGCTTGGATGTGGAAGGTGAAGCTTTCTTT.

This chain links TRBV10-3 with TRBJ1-2, with D perhaps matching TRBD1 (5 bases). Per germline, CDR1 ENHRY and CDR2 SYGVKD. The V end was cut by 5 bases, the J end by 14 bases, with 18 bases between. The CDR3 is made up of 12 amino acids. Here the CDR3 DNA reads TGTGCCATCAGTTCCGGACACCCAGTTGCTACCTTC. Encoded protein: CAISSGHPVATF.